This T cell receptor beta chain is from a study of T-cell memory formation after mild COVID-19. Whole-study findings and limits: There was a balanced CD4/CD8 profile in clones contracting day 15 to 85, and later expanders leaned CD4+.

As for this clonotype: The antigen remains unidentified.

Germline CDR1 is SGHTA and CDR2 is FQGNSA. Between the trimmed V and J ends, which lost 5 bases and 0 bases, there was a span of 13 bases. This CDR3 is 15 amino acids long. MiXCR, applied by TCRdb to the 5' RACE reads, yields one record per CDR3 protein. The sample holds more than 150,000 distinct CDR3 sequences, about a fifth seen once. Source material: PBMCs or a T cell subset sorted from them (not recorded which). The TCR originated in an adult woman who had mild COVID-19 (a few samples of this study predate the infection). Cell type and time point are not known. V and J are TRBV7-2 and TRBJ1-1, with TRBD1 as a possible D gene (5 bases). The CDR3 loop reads CASSKRSRVNTEAFF. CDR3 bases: TGTGCCAGCAGCAAGCGGTCCAGGGTGAACACTGAAGCTTTCTTT.